The rows below give T cell receptor beta chains drawn from one sample of a study of monozygotic twins with inflammatory bowel disease. TCRdb re-called the 5' RACE reads; one entry per CDR3 protein, DNA not given. The listing records about 99,000 distinct CDR3 sequences. Material: blood. These receptors all stem from a human donor with ulcerative colitis or Crohn's disease, or a healthy co-twin of an affected twin (not recorded which). Both conserved end residues are part of each CDR3.

V: TRBV20-1
J: TRBJ1-2
CDR3: CSARANTGSPGGYTF

V: TRBV20-1
J: TRBJ2-7
CDR3: CSAIDSAIPIYEQYF

V: TRBV12-3/TRBV12-4
J: TRBJ1-5
CDR3: CASSLLGAPGQPQHF

V: TRBV2
J: TRBJ1-5
CDR3: CASSGGTSSNQPQHF

V: TRBV19
J: TRBJ2-5
CDR3: CATKTSGKETQYF

V: TRBV7-2
J: TRBJ2-3
CDR3: CASTQPRGGSTQYF

V: TRBV19
J: TRBJ2-7
CDR3: CASSTRDSAYEQYF

V: TRBV19
J: TRBJ1-1
CDR3: CASSIRGRNTEAFF

V: TRBV5-1
J: TRBJ2-1
CDR3: CASSKELAGVGNEQFF

V: TRBV30
J: TRBJ2-7
CDR3: CAWNERYRYPGDEQYF

V: TRBV12-3/TRBV12-4
J: TRBJ2-1
CDR3: CASSFASGARNEQFF

V: TRBV30
J: TRBJ1-2
CDR3: CAWSVGPINYGYTF

V: TRBV7-9
J: TRBJ2-7
CDR3: CASSTMGQGATYEQYF

V: TRBV20-1
J: TRBJ2-7
CDR3: CSALGQVDVYEQYF

V: TRBV13
J: TRBJ2-7
CDR3: CASSSRDRDAEQYF

V: TRBV18
J: TRBJ1-6
CDR3: CASSPEGRRSSPLHF

V: TRBV18
J: TRBJ2-7
CDR3: CASSPPGLQASYEQYF

V: TRBV12-3/TRBV12-4
J: TRBJ2-5
CDR3: CASSFRPGETQYF

V: TRBV20-1
J: TRBJ1-2
CDR3: CSARGGGRGPTGGYTF

V: TRBV6-1
J: TRBJ2-7
CDR3: CASSTAGTDLTEQYF

V: TRBV5-5
J: TRBJ1-1
CDR3: CASSFVGTEAFF

V: TRBV19
J: TRBJ2-1
CDR3: CATSVRNEQFF

V: TRBV7-6
J: TRBJ2-6
CDR3: CASQLAAGANVLTF

V: TRBV7-2
J: TRBJ2-7
CDR3: CASRLGYEQYF

V: TRBV19
J: TRBJ2-7
CDR3: CASSNSYEQYF

V: TRBV13
J: TRBJ2-3
CDR3: CASSPPAFDSTANTQYF

V: TRBV18
J: TRBJ1-1
CDR3: CASSPLRAVGLNTEAFF

V: TRBV12-3/TRBV12-4
J: TRBJ2-5
CDR3: CASSFTGHSETQYF

V: TRBV7-2
J: TRBJ2-7
CDR3: CASSSPGGQGSNEQYF

V: TRBV7-2
J: TRBJ2-2
CDR3: CASSLPPGVTGELFF

V: TRBV3-1
J: TRBJ1-6
CDR3: CASSPWVGSPLHF